In this sample, the clone carrying this T cell receptor (beta chain) turned up a few times. These data are taken from a study of shared clonotypes between healthy human individuals. TCRdb's table, derived via immunoSEQ multiplex PCR, lists solely in-frame clones and lacks some. The sample has hundreds of thousands of clones, approximately 73% seen once. V lost 1 base to trimming and J lost 12 bases, with 7 bases between them. Germline CDR1 reads MGHDK; CDR2 reads SYGVNS. This CDR3 has 11 residues. This chain uses TRBV25-1 with TRBJ2-1; D is unclear. This TCR was recovered from a woman aged 25 to 45 in good health. The sample consisted of memory CD4+ T cells sorted from blood. Stated subset: CD45RA-negative fraction. The CDR3 loop is CASSEFSTQFF. CDR3 sequence (DNA): TGTGCCAGCAGTGAATTTTCCACGCAGTTCTTC.